These 13 T cell receptor beta chains came from one sample sequenced in a study of chemoradiotherapy in HPV16-positive cancers. Profiled with immunoSEQ multiplex PCR; TCRdb holds only in-frame clones, not every one. The table has around 910 clones, 89% seen once. The source was tumor tissue, collected from a patient who underwent chemoradiotherapy. These receptors came from a human donor with HPV-associated anogenital cancer.

This chain connects TRBV7-2 to TRBJ2-5, with TRBD2 matching over 10 bases. J gave up 4 bases and V 5 bases, and 10 bases lay outside the gene matches. The CDR3 has 16 amino acids. The V gene's germline CDR1 is SGHTA and CDR2 FQGNSA. The CDR3: CASSLSGGSRGETQYF. CDR3 nucleotide sequence: TGTGCCAGCAGCCTTAGCGGGGGGTCACGGGGAGAGACCCAGTACTTC.

V and J are TRBV5-8 and TRBJ1-2; D might be TRBD1 (5 bases). Trimming took off 2 bases at V and 4 bases at J, with 12 bases between the two ends. Per germline, CDR1 SGHTS and CDR2 YDEGEE. There are 14 residues in the CDR3. The CDR3 nucleotides read TGTGCCAGCAGCTTATTCAGGGAGTTCTATGGCTACACCTTC. Protein sequence: CASSLFREFYGYTF.

Here the CDR3 DNA reads TGCGCCAGCAGCTTGGCAGTCAAGACCGATACGCAGTATTTT. Protein sequence: CASSLAVKTDTQYF. This chain links TRBV5-1 with TRBJ2-3; unclear D gene. The CDR3 loop spans 14 amino acids. Trimming pared 0 bases from V and 6 bases from J, leaving 11 bases between. Per the germline V gene, CDR1 is SGHRS and CDR2 is YFSETQ.

DNA for the CDR3: TGTGCCTGGACTCCGGGCCTCCGAGCAGCTTTCTTT. This codes for CAWTPGLRAAFF. The chain combines TRBV30 with TRBJ1-1; D is undetermined. Germline V lookup: CDR1 GTSNPN, CDR2 SVGIG (reference sequence). Trimming shortened V by 4 bases and J by 10 bases, and 16 bases separated the two germline ends. The CDR3 loop spans 12 amino acids.

This sequence joins TRBV11-3 and TRBJ1-2; D is unclear. Germline V gene data show CDR1 as SGHNT and CDR2 as YENEEA. Between the trimmed V and J ends, which lost 4 bases and 6 bases, there was a span of 15 bases. The CDR3 is 14 residues long. CDR3 sequence: CASSYRSGENGYTF. The CDR3 coding sequence is TGTGCCAGCAGCTATAGGTCTGGGGAGAATGGCTACACCTTC.

V is TRBV28 and J is TRBJ1-5, with TRBD1 as a possible D gene (6 bases). V was pared by 7 bases and J by 0 bases, with 22 bases between. This CDR3 is built from 18 residues. Germline V gene lookup returns CDR1 MDHEN and CDR2 SYDVKM. The CDR3 protein is CASIPTGGRVNSNQPQHF. The CDR3 DNA sequence: TGTGCCAGCATCCCAACGGGGGGCAGGGTAAATAGCAATCAGCCCCAGCATTTT.

This rearrangement joins TRBV7-6 to TRBJ1-3; D is unclear. CDR3 length: 17 residues. The V and J ends lost 3 bases and 0 bases respectively, with 15 bases between them. CDR1 is SGHVS, CDR2 FNYEAQ, per germline. CDR3 nucleotide sequence: TGTGCCAGCAGCTTGGAGGGCAGTTTGCTCTCTGGAAACACCATATATTTT. Translating it yields CASSLEGSLLSGNTIYF. The full variable domain, in which reference TRBV7-6 and TRBJ1-3 provide the parts outside the CDR3, is GAGVSQSPRYKVTKRGQDVALRCDPISGHVSLYWYRQALGQGPEFLTYFNYEAQQDKSGLPNDRFSAERPEGSISTLTIQRTEQRDSAMYRCASSLEGSLLSGNTIYFGEGSWLTVV.

V usage is TRBV27 and J usage is TRBJ2-2; D is uncertain. Germline V CDR1 and CDR2: MNHEY, SMNVEV (reference sequence). V lost 8 bases to trimming and J lost 3 bases, with 13 bases between them. The CDR3 is made up of 14 amino acids. The CDR3 loop reads CASGAPWDTGELFF. CDR3 nucleotides: TGTGCCAGCGGAGCTCCTTGGGACACCGGGGAGCTGTTTTTT.

This sequence joins TRBV6-6 and TRBJ2-2; D is unclear. V gave up 7 bases and J gave up 0 bases, with 3 bases separating them. This CDR3 is built from 12 residues. CDR1 is MNHNY and CDR2 is SVGAGI in the germline V gene (reference sequence). CDR3 DNA: TGTGCCAGCAAGCCGAACACCGGGGAGCTGTTTTTT. Translation: CASKPNTGELFF.

The chain is built from TRBV19 and TRBJ1-4; 10 bases agree with TRBD1. This CDR3 is 14 amino acids long. CDR1 and CDR2 from the germline V gene are LNHDA and SQIVND (reference sequence). Trimming at V came to 7 bases and at J to 9 bases, leaving 8 bases not matched to a gene. The CDR3 region has the DNA TGTGCCAGTATGTTAGGACAGGGGGATCAAAAACTGTTTTTT. It is translated as CASMLGQGDQKLFF.

The CDR3 reads CASSQDQGSNQPQHF. Written as DNA, the CDR3 is TGCGCCAGCAGCCAAGACCAGGGGAGCAATCAGCCCCAGCATTTT. The chain uses TRBV4-1 and TRBJ1-5, with D perhaps TRBD1 (6 bases). This CDR3 contains 15 residues. The germline V and J ends were trimmed by 0 bases and 1 base, with 7 bases remaining between them. Germline CDR1 is MGHRA and CDR2 is YSYEKL.

This clone was counted once. This chain connects TRBV6-5 to TRBJ1-1; D gene unclear. Germline CDR1 is MNHEY and CDR2 is SVGAGI. The V and J ends lost 4 bases and 1 base respectively, with 13 bases between them. This CDR3 has 15 residues. CDR3 nucleotides: TGTGCCAGCAGTTCTCAGGCAGACGGGAACACTGAAGCTTTCTTT. It encodes CASSSQADGNTEAFF.

V gene TRBV19 combines with J gene TRBJ1-3; 8 bases line up with TRBD1. The CDR3 has 14 amino acids. Germline V gene data show CDR1 as LNHDA and CDR2 as SQIVND (reference sequence). V lost 5 bases and J lost 3; bases outside the gene matches: 3. CDR3 in DNA: TGTGCCAGTAGTGTACAGGGGGATGGAAACACCATATATTTT. This translates into CASSVQGDGNTIYF. The whole variable domain, remainder taken from reference TRBV19 and TRBJ1-3, is DGGITQSPKYLFRKEGQNVTLSCEQNLNHDAMYWYRQDPGQGLRLIYYSQIVNDFQKGDIAEGYSVSREKKESFPLTVTSAQKNPTAFYLCASSVQGDGNTIYFGEGSWLTVV.